This T cell receptor beta chain came from a study of shared T cell receptors in the human thymus. The protocol was immunoSEQ multiplex PCR, while the TCRdb copy is restricted to in-frame clones and leaves out a portion. The sample consists of hundreds of thousands of clones, around 87% of them appearing once. The same specimen was also included in a second study, on human thymus T cells.

The sequenced sample was thymocytes. The origin of this receptor is a boy under two years old with a congenital heart defect.

CDR3 DNA sequence: TGTGCCAGCAGTTTCCAGTCGGGGCTAGCGGGTTACAATGAGCAGTTCTTC. As protein: CASSFQSGLAGYNEQFF. The chain employs TRBV27 and TRBJ2-1; 8 nucleotides match TRBD2. The CDR3 contains 17 residues. V shed 3 bases, J shed 4 bases, and the junction held 11 bases outside the gene matches. CDR1 is MNHEY and CDR2 is SMNVEV in the germline V gene (reference sequence).